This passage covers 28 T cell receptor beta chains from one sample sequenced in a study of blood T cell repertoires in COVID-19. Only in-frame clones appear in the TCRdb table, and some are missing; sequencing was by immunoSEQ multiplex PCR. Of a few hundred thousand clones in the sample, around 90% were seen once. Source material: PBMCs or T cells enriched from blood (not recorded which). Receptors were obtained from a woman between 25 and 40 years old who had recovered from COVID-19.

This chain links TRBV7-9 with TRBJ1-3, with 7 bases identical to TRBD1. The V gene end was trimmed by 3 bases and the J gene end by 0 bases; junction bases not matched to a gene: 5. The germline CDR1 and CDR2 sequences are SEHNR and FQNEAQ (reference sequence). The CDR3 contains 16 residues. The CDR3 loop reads CASSFYRGASGNTIYF. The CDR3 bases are TGTGCCAGCAGCTTCTACAGGGGAGCCTCTGGAAACACCATATATTTT.

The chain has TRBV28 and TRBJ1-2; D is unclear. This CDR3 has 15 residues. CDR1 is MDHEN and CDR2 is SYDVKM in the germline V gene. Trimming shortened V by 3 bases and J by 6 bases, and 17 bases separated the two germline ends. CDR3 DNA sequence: TGTGCCAGCAGTTTGGTAGCGCTGCGCGAGGATGGCTACACCTTC. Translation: CASSLVALREDGYTF.

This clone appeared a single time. DNA of the CDR3: TGCAGCGTTGTTCTTGTACTAGCGGGGACCCAGTACTTC. This translates into CSVVLVLAGTQYF. The chain employs TRBV29-1 and TRBJ2-5; 9 nucleotides match TRBD2. The length of the CDR3 is 13 residues. V lost 4 bases and J lost 7; bases outside the gene matches: 7. Germline V gene sequence: CDR1 SQVTM, CDR2 ANQGSEA.

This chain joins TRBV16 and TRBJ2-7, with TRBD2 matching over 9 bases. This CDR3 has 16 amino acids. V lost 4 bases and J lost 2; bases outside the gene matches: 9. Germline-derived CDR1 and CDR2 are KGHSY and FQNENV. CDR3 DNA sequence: TGTGCCAGCAGCCGATTTAGCGGGAGCCTCCCCTACGAGCAGTACTTC. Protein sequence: CASSRFSGSLPYEQYF.

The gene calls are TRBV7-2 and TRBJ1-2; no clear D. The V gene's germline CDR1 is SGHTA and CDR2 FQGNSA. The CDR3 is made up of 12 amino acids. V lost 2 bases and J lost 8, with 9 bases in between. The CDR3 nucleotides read TGTGCCAGCAGCTTAAACGGGGTCGGCTACACCTTC. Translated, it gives CASSLNGVGYTF.

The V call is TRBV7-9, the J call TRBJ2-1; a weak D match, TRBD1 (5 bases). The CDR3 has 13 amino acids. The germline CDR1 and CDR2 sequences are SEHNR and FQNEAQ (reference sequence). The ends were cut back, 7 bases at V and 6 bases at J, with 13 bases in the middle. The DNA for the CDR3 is TGTGCCAGCACCCATCAGGGTCTCAATGAGCAGTTCTTC. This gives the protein CASTHQGLNEQFF.

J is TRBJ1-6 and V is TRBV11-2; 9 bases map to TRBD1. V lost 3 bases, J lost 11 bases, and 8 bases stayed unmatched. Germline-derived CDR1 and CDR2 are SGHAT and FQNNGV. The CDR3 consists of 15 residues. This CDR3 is CASSFGTGIAPPLHF. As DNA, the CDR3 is TGTGCCAGCAGCTTCGGGACAGGGATAGCGCCACCCCTCCACTTT.

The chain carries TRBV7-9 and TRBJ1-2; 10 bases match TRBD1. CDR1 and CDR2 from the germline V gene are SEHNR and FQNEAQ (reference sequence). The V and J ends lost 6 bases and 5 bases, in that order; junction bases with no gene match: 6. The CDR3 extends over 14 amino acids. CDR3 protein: CASSPGQGEYGYTF. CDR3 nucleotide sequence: TGTGCCAGCAGTCCAGGACAGGGGGAGTATGGCTACACCTTC.

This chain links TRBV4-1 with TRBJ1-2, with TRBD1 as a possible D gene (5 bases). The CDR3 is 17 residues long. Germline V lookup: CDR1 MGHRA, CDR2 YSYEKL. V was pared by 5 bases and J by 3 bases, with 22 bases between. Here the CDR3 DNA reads TGCGCCAGCAGCGACCGGGACTTAAGGCTGGAGGACTATGGCTACACCTTC. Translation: CASSDRDLRLEDYGYTF.

The CDR3: CASSRPPPGDRDTEAFF. CDR3 DNA sequence: TGTGCCAGCAGCCGTCCCCCCCCGGGGGACAGGGATACTGAAGCTTTCTTT. The chain is built from TRBV11-2 and TRBJ1-1; TRBD1 matches 9 bases. Per germline, CDR1 SGHAT and CDR2 FQNNGV. The V and J ends lost 5 bases and 5 bases, in that order; junction bases with no gene match: 15. The CDR3 runs 17 residues.

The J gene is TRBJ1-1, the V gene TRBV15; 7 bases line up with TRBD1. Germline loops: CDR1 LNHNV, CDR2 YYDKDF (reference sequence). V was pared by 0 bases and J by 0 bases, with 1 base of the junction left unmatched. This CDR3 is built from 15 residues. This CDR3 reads CATSREGTVNTEAFF. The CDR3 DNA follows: TGTGCCACCAGCAGAGAGGGGACAGTGAACACTGAAGCTTTCTTT.

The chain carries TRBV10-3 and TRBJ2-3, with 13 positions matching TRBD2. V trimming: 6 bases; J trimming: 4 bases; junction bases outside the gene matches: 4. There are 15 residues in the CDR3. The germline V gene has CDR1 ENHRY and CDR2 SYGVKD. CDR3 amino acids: CAIRWTSGGADTQYF. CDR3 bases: TGTGCCATCAGATGGACTAGCGGGGGTGCAGATACGCAGTATTTT.

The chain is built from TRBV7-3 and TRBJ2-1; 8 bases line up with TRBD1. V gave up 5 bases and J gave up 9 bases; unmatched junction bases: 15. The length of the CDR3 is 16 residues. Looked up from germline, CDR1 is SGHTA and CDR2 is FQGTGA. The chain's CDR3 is CASSRNPGTGGIEQFF. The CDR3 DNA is TGTGCCAGCAGCCGAAACCCCGGAACAGGGGGAATTGAGCAGTTCTTC.

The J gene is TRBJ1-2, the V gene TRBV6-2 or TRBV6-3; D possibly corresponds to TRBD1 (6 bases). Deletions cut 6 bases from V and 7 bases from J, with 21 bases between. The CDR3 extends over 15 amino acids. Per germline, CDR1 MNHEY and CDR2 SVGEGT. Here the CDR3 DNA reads TGTGCCAGCAGCCGCTGGGACAACATACCGGGTGGCTACACCTTC. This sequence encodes CASSRWDNIPGGYTF.

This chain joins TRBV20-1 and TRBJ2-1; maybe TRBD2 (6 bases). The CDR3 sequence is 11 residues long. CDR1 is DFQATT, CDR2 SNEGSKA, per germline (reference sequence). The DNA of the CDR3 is TGCAGGGCGGGGTCTAGCGTTGAGCAGTTCTTC. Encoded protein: CRAGSSVEQFF.

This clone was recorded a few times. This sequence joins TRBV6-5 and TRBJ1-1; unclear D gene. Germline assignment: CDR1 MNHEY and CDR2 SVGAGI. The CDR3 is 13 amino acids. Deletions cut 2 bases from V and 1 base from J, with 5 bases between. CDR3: CASSYTENTEAFF. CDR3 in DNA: TGTGCCAGCAGTTACACAGAGAACACTGAAGCTTTCTTT.

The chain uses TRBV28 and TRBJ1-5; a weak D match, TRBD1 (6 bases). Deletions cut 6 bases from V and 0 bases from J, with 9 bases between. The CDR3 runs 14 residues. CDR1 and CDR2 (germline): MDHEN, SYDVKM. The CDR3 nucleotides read TGTGCCAGCAGGGGACATATTAGCAATCAGCCCCAGCATTTT. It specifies CASRGHISNQPQHF.

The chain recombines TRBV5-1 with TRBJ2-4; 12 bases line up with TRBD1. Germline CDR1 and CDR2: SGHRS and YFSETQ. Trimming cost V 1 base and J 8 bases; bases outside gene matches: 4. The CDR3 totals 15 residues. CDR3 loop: CASSLRGQGAYIQYF. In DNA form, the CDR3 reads TGCGCCAGCAGCTTGAGGGGACAGGGGGCGTACATTCAGTACTTC. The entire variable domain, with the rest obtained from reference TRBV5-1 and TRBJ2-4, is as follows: KAGVTQTPRYLIKTRGQQVTLSCSPISGHRSVSWYQQTPGQGLQFLFEYFSETQRNKGNFPGRFSGRQFSNSRSEMNVSTLELGDSALYLCASSLRGQGAYIQYFGAGTRLSVL.

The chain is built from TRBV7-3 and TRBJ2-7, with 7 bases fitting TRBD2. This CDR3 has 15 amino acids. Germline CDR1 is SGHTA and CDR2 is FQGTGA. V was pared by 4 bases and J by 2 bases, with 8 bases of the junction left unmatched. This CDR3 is CASSYQAGTPYEQYF. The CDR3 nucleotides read TGTGCCAGCAGCTACCAAGCGGGAACCCCCTACGAGCAGTACTTC.

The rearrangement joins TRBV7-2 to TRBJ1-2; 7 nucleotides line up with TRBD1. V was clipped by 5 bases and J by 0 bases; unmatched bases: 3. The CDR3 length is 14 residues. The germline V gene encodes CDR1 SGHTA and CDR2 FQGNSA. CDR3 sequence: CASSRDRANYGYTF. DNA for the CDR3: TGTGCCAGCAGCCGGGACAGAGCTAACTATGGCTACACCTTC.

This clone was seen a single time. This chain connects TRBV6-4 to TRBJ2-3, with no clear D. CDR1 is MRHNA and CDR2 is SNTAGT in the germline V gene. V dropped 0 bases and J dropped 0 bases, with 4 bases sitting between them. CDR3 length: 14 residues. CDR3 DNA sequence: TGTGCCAGCAGTGACTCGGCAAGCACAGATACGCAGTATTTT. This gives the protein CASSDSASTDTQYF.

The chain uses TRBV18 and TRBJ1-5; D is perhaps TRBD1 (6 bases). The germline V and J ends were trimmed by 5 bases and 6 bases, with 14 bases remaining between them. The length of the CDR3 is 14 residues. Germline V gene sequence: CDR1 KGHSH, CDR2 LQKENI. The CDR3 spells CASSKGGGGQPQHF. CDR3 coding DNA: TGTGCCAGCTCAAAAGGGGGGGGCGGTCAGCCCCAGCATTTT.

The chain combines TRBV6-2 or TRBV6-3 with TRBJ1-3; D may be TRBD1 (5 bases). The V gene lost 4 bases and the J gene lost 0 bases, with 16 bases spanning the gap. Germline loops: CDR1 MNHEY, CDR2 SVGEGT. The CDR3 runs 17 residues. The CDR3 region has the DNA TGTGCCAGCAGTTTTACAGGTCCCGGACGCTCTGGAAACACCATATATTTT. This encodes CASSFTGPGRSGNTIYF.

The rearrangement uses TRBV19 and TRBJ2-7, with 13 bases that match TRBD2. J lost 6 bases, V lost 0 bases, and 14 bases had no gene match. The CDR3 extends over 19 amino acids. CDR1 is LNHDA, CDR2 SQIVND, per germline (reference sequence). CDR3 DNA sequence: TGTGCCAGTAGTATAGATGGAACTAGCGGGAGGGCCGGTCGACCCGAGCAGTACTTC. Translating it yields CASSIDGTSGRAGRPEQYF.

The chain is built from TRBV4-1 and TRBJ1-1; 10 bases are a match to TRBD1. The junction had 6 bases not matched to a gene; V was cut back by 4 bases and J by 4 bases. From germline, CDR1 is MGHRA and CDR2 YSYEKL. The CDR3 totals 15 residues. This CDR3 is CASSLRDRGGTEAFF. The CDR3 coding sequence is TGCGCCAGCAGCCTCCGGGACAGGGGTGGCACTGAAGCTTTCTTT.

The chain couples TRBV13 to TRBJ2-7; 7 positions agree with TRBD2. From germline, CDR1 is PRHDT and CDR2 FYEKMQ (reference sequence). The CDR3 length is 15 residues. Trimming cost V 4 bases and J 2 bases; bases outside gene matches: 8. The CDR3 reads CASSSRASGAYEQYF. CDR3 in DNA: TGTGCCAGCAGCTCCCGGGCTAGCGGAGCCTACGAGCAGTACTTC.

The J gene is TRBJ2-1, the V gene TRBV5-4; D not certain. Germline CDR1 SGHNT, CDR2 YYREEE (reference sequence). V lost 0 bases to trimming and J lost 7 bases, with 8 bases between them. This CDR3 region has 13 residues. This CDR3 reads CASSLGLANEQFF. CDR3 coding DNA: TGTGCCAGCAGCTTGGGACTGGCGAATGAGCAGTTCTTC.

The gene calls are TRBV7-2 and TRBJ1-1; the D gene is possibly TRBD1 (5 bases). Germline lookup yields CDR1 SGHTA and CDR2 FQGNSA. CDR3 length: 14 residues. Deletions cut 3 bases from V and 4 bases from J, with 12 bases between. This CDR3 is CASSLGGSSTEAFF. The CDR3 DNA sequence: TGTGCCAGCAGCTTGGGGGGTTCATCCACTGAAGCTTTCTTT.